This T cell receptor (beta chain) was observed in a study of T cell responses to AZD1222 COVID-19 vaccine. Assay: immunoSEQ multiplex PCR; the TCRdb copy retains only in-frame clones and omits some. This table holds about 140,000 clones, approximately 88% found once. The germline CDR1 and CDR2 sequences are SNHLY and FYNNEI. There are 13 residues in the CDR3. Between the trimmed V and J ends, which lost 4 bases and 6 bases, there was a span of 12 bases. As to this clone: Its antigen is not known.

General study findings and limits: Compared with day 0, the breadth and depth of the Spike-specific TCR repertoire rose significantly after two doses of AZD1222. Donors, mostly white British, included more females; clonal diversity was possibly underestimated.

The receptor comes from an adult in good health. The sample in question was peripheral blood, obtained on day 0 of AZD1222 vaccination. The rearrangement links TRBV2 to TRBJ1-2; possible D gene TRBD1, 5 bases. As DNA, the CDR3 is TGTGCCAGCAGTGTAGGGGAAGGAAATGGCTACACCTTC. It encodes CASSVGEGNGYTF.